The 11 T cell receptor beta chains below all came from one sample that was sequenced in a study of cytomegalovirus exposure and HLA in healthy donors. A multiplex PCR was run with 60 Vbeta primers and 13 Jbeta primers. TCRdb's copy holds only in-frame clones and misses some; the assay was immunoSEQ multiplex PCR. The sample lists 100,000 to 120,000 clones; around 76% were seen once. Sequencing used PBMCs. These receptor sequences come from a man aged 35 to 55 in good health and CMV-seropositive.

The rearrangement links TRBV7-2 to TRBJ2-5, with 9 nucleotides matching TRBD1. The CDR3 has 15 residues. Trimming took 5 bases from V and 5 from J; bases not matched to a gene: 9. Per the germline V gene, CDR1 is SGHTA and CDR2 is FQGNSA. In DNA form, the CDR3 reads TGTGCCAGCAGCCTCACGGACAGGGGATGGGAGACCCAGTACTTC. This translates into CASSLTDRGWETQYF.

The rearrangement links TRBV9 to TRBJ1-1; a weak D match, TRBD1 (5 bases). CDR3 length equals 14 residues. Germline V gene data show CDR1 as SGDLS and CDR2 as YYNGEE. The V end lost 7 bases, the J end lost 5 bases, and 18 bases lay between the germline ends. CDR3 residues: CASGGDGRATEAFF. Here the CDR3 DNA reads TGTGCCAGCGGAGGGGACGGCCGGGCGACTGAAGCTTTCTTT.

The chain couples TRBV5-6 to TRBJ1-2; 9 nucleotides match TRBD1. V dropped 4 bases and J dropped 7; count of bases not matched to a gene: 8. Germline CDR1 and CDR2: SGHDT and YYEEEE. This CDR3 is built from 14 residues. This CDR3 reads CASSGRDRVGGYTF. The CDR3 bases are TGTGCCAGCAGCGGCCGGGACAGGGTTGGTGGCTACACCTTC.

The chain employs TRBV7-9 and TRBJ2-7; D unclear. The CDR3 spans 14 residues. The V gene lost 7 bases and the J gene lost 3 bases, with 16 bases spanning the gap. Germline-derived CDR1 and CDR2 are SEHNR and FQNEAQ (reference sequence). The CDR3 here is CASTPIDSNYEQYF. The CDR3 DNA follows: TGTGCCAGCACCCCTATCGACTCGAACTACGAGCAGTACTTC.

A few counts support this clone. The chain employs TRBV21-1 and TRBJ2-3; the D call in the table, TRBD2, was not verified against the DNA. TRBV21-1 is reported as a pseudogene. The CDR3 has 15 amino acids. The CDR3 spells CARGKGAGGVDTQYF. The CDR3, as DNA: TGTGCCAGAGGGAAGGGGGCGGGGGGCGTGGATACGCAGTATTTT.

This chain connects TRBV30 to TRBJ1-3; possibly TRBD1 for D (6 bases). The CDR3 runs to 15 residues. The V and J ends lost 1 base and 1 base respectively, with 11 bases between them. Germline CDR1 reads GTSNPN; CDR2 reads SVGIG (reference sequence). CDR3 loop: CAWSGGGRSGNTIYF. CDR3 DNA sequence: TGTGCCTGGAGTGGGGGGGGGCGATCTGGAAACACCATATATTTT.

This chain uses TRBV15 with TRBJ1-3, with D possibly matching TRBD1 (5 bases). CDR3 length: 19 amino acids. Trimming pared 5 bases from V and 0 bases from J, leaving 23 bases between. CDR1 and CDR2 (germline): LNHNV, YYDKDF (reference sequence). As DNA, the CDR3 is TGTGCCACCAGCCCCTCGATTTGGGGCCAACCCAGCTCTGGAAACACCATATATTTT. This sequence encodes CATSPSIWGQPSSGNTIYF. The variable domain in full, with the rest retrieved from reference TRBV15 and TRBJ1-3, is DAMVIQNPRYQVTQFGKPVTLSCSQTLNHNVMYWYQQKSSQAPKLLFHYYDKDFNNEADTPDNFQSRRPNTSFCFLDIRSPGLGDTAMYLCATSPSIWGQPSSGNTIYFGEGSWLTVV.

The V and J genes are TRBV14 and TRBJ1-4; possible D gene TRBD1, 5 bases. V was trimmed by 1 base and J by 6 bases, leaving 9 bases between them. There are 14 residues in the CDR3. Germline V CDR1 and CDR2: SGHDN, FVKESK. The CDR3 loop is CASSQGGFYEKLFF. The CDR3 nucleotides are TGTGCCAGCAGCCAAGGGGGCTTTTATGAAAAACTGTTTTTT.

The CDR3 region is CASSQVGTGANTEAFF. The CDR3 DNA follows: TGTGCCAGCAGCCAAGTTGGGACAGGGGCGAACACTGAAGCTTTCTTT. This rearrangement joins TRBV4-2 to TRBJ1-1, with TRBD1 matching over 10 bases. With V trimmed by 1 base and J by 1 base, 3 bases remained unmatched. Germline CDR1 is LGHNA and CDR2 is YNFKEQ. The CDR3 length is 16 residues.

The chain links TRBV5-4 to TRBJ2-5; 7 nucleotides align to TRBD2. The end of the DNA is better explained by TRBJ2-7, so the J call may be wrong. The germline V gene has CDR1 SGHNT and CDR2 YYREEE (reference sequence). The CDR3 contains 16 residues. CDR3 amino acids: CASSPLGGSRAYEQYF. CDR3 bases: TGTGCCAGCAGCCCTTTAGGCGGGAGTAGGGCCTACGAGCAGTACTTC.

V usage is TRBV30 and J usage is TRBJ2-5, with TRBD1 identical over 7 bases. J was trimmed by 14 bases and V by 2 bases; bases with no gene match: 8. CDR3 length: 11 amino acids. The germline V gene encodes CDR1 GTSNPN and CDR2 SVGIG (reference sequence). For the CDR3, the DNA is TGTGCCTGGAGTTCCCGGGACAGTCTATACTTC. It codes for CAWSSRDSLYF.